Described below is a single T cell receptor (beta chain) sequence and its context. The sample comes from a study of blood T cell repertoires in COVID-19. On the study more broadly: From the United States, Italy and Spain came samples of acute and convalescent COVID-19. Nucleic acid was either cDNA or gDNA, and it came from T cells, B-cell-depleted T cells, or PBMCs.

Germline V gene sequence: CDR1 SGHRS, CDR2 YFSETQ. CDR3 length: 13 residues. V was clipped by 5 bases and J by 4 bases, with 9 bases between them. How the authors handled the data: Amplification from reference gene primers served as the basis for estimated nucleated cell counts. Sequencing used immunoSEQ multiplex PCR; TCRdb keeps in-frame clones, though not all of them. The DNA was the basis for D and trimming; V, J and clone size are from that table. This sample has under 60,000 clones, with 80% to 95% found just once. The clonotype was recovered from a man in his forties or fifties with active COVID-19. The J gene is TRBJ2-2, the V gene TRBV5-1; D remains ambiguous. Sequences were obtained from peripheral blood. The CDR3, as DNA: TGCGCCAGCAGAAAACAGACCACCGGGGAGCTGTTTTTT. Protein product: CASRKQTTGELFF.